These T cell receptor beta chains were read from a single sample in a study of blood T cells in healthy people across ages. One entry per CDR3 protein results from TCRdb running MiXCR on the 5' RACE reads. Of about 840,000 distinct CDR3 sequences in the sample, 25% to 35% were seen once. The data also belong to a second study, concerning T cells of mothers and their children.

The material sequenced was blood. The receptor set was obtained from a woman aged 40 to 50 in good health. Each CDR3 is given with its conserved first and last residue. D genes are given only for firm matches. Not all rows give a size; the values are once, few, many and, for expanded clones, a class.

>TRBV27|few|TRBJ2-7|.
CASSYGGPSYEQYF
TGTGCCAGCAGTTACGGGGGGCCCTCCTACGAGCAGTACTTC
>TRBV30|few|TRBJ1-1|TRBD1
CAWRQGPREAFF
TGTGCCTGGCGACAGGGACCTCGAGAAGCTTTCTTT
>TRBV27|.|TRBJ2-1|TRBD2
CASSPTGLAGGSSYNEQFF
TGTGCCAGCAGTCCAACGGGACTAGCGGGGGGCAGCTCCTACAATGAGCAGTTCTTC
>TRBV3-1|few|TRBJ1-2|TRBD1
CASSQELQGNYGYTF
TGTGCCAGCAGCCAAGAACTACAGGGGAACTATGGCTACACCTTC
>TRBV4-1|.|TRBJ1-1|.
CAGSQGVGEAFF
TGCGCCGGCAGCCAAGGGGTGGGAGAAGCTTTCTTT
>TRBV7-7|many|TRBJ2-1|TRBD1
CASSSTGGFGNEQFF
TGTGCTAGCAGCTCCACAGGGGGCTTTGGGAATGAGCAGTTCTTC
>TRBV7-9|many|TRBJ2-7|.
CASSRLAYEQYF
TGTGCCAGCAGCCGCCTAGCTTACGAGCAGTACTTC
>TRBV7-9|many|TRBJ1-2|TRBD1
CASSTLGGQNYGYTF
TGTGCCAGCAGCACGTTAGGGGGACAGAACTATGGCTACACCTTC
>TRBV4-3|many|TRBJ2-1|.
CASSQAFSQGNEQFF
TGCGCCAGCAGCCAAGCCTTCAGCCAGGGCAATGAGCAGTTCTTC
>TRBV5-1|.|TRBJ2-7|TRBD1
CASSGGQGAHEQYF
TGCGCCAGCAGCGGGGGACAGGGGGCCCACGAGCAGTACTTC
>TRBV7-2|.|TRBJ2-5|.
CASSLWGGQEVTQYF
TGTGCCAGCAGCTTATGGGGGGGGCAGGAGGTGACCCAGTACTTC
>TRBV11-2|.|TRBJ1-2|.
CASSLPGSTYGYTF
TGTGCCAGCAGCCTTCCAGGGTCGACCTATGGCTACACCTTC
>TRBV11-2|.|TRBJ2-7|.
CASSGLMGIPYEQYF
TGTGCCAGCAGCGGCCTCATGGGGATCCCCTACGAGCAGTACTTC
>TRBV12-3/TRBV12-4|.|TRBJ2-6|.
CASSFDWGFGGANVLTF
TGTGCCAGCAGTTTCGACTGGGGATTTGGCGGGGCCAACGTCCTGACTTTC
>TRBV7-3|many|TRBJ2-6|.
CASSPQRDTNSGANVLTF
TGTGCCAGCAGCCCACAACGGGACACAAACTCTGGGGCCAACGTCCTGACTTTC
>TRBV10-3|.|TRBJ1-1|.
CAISESGGMNTEAFF
TGTGCCATCAGTGAGTCCGGGGGGATGAACACTGAAGCTTTCTTT
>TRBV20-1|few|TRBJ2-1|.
CSAREGPGSNEQFF
TGCAGTGCTAGGGAGGGCCCCGGATCCAATGAGCAGTTCTTC
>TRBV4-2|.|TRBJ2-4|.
CASSQAGTSLRSIQYF
TGTGCCAGCAGCCAAGCCGGGACTTCCTTGAGGAGCATTCAGTACTTC
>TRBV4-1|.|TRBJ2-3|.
CASSQVVADTQYF
TGCGCCAGCAGCCAAGTTGTAGCTGATACGCAGTATTTT
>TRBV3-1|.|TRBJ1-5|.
CASSQDVGANQPQHF
TGTGCCAGCAGCCAAGATGTCGGGGCTAATCAGCCCCAGCATTTT
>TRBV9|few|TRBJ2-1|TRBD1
CASSPKGADNEQFF
TGTGCCAGCAGCCCAAAGGGGGCCGACAATGAGCAGTTCTTC
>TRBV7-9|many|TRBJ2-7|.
CASSLGWMTYEQYF
TGTGCCAGCAGCTTAGGGTGGATGACCTACGAGCAGTACTTC
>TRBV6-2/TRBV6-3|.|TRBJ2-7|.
CASSYSIRTVTYEQYF
TGTGCCAGCAGTTACTCGATAAGGACAGTCACTTACGAGCAGTACTTC
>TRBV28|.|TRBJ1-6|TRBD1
CASSLRTGVSYNSPLHF
TGTGCCAGCAGTTTAAGGACAGGGGTCTCCTATAATTCACCCCTCCACTTT
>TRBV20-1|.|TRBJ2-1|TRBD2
CCAKRTSGHNEQFF
TGCTGTGCCAAGCGGACTAGCGGCCACAATGAGCAGTTCTTC
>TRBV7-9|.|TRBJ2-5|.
CASSRVEETQYF
TGTGCCAGCAGCCGGGTCGAGGAGACCCAGTACTTC
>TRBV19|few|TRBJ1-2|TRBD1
CATGTGHGYTF
TGTGCCACCGGGACAGGGCATGGCTACACCTTC